The 21 T cell receptor beta chains below all came from one sample that was sequenced in a study of CD4 T cells in relation to SARS-CoV-2 and coronaviruses. Unexposed donor CD4+ T cells date from 2011-2018, before the COVID-19 pandemic. Produced via immunoSEQ multiplex PCR; TCRdb's table is partial and in-frame only. The sample shows approximately 70,000 clones, roughly 93% of them seen only once. The sequenced material came from naive CD4+ T cells from PBMCs. Subset here: naive CD4+ T cells isolated by negative enrichment. These TCRs come from a human donor in good health.

The chain couples TRBV4-1 to TRBJ1-5, with a possible D match to TRBD1 (5 bases). Germline V gene lookup returns CDR1 MGHRA and CDR2 YSYEKL. V was cut by 3 bases and J by 8 bases, with 11 bases left in between. This CDR3 has 13 amino acids. CDR3 sequence: CASSQERGEPQHF. In DNA, the CDR3 is TGCGCCAGCAGCCAGGAGCGGGGCGAGCCCCAGCATTTT.

V gene TRBV28 combines with J gene TRBJ2-2; D not resolved. This CDR3 region has 17 residues. Per the germline V gene, CDR1 is MDHEN and CDR2 is SYDVKM. V was cut by 4 bases and J by 1 base, with 16 bases left in between. The CDR3, as DNA: TGTGCCAGCAGTTCACCCCTGAGACCTAAGAACACCGGGGAGCTGTTTTTT. It specifies CASSSPLRPKNTGELFF.

The rearrangement uses TRBV28 and TRBJ2-7; the match to TRBD1 covers 7 bases. Germline V gene sequence: CDR1 MDHEN, CDR2 SYDVKM. This CDR3 has 15 amino acids. V lost 4 bases, J lost 5 bases, and 11 bases stayed unmatched. The CDR3 DNA sequence: TGTGCCAGCAGTTACCCTGTTACAGGGGACAACGAGCAGTACTTC. It encodes CASSYPVTGDNEQYF.

The chain employs TRBV30 and TRBJ1-4, with D uncertain. This CDR3 is 15 amino acids long. The V gene lost 2 bases and the J gene lost 8 bases, with 18 bases spanning the gap. Per germline, CDR1 GTSNPN and CDR2 SVGIG (reference sequence). CDR3 DNA: TGTGCCTGGAGTCCCCAACGGCAGGACGTGGAAAAACTGTTTTTT. This codes for CAWSPQRQDVEKLFF.

In this sample, this clone turned up once. V and J are TRBV7-2 and TRBJ2-7, with D possibly matching TRBD2 (5 bases). There are 15 residues in the CDR3. The V gene's germline CDR1 is SGHTA and CDR2 FQGNSA. V lost 1 base and J lost 1, with 11 bases in between. CDR3 loop: CASSLGRIESYEQYF. The CDR3 DNA follows: TGTGCCAGCAGCTTAGGGAGGATAGAGTCCTACGAGCAGTACTTC.

The CDR3 bases are TGTGCCAGCAGTTACCCGTCCGGGACAGATTATGGCTACACCTTC. As protein: CASSYPSGTDYGYTF. The V and J genes are TRBV6-2 or TRBV6-3 and TRBJ1-2; 7 nucleotides agree with TRBD1. V lost 2 bases, J lost 5 bases, and 8 bases stayed unmatched. The CDR3 contains 15 residues. Looked up from germline, CDR1 is MNHEY and CDR2 is SVGEGT.

CDR3 region: CASSFGTGSDQPQHF. DNA for the CDR3: TGCGCCAGCAGCTTCGGTACGGGGTCGGATCAGCCCCAGCATTTT. This chain uses TRBV5-1 with TRBJ1-5; D gene uncertain. The germline gives CDR1 SGHRS, CDR2 YFSETQ. The CDR3 spans 15 residues. Trimming removed 2 bases at V and 5 bases at J, with 14 bases between.

CDR3 region: CASSLGSMEDEQYF. The CDR3, as DNA: TGTGCCAGCAGCTTGGGCTCCATGGAGGACGAGCAGTACTTC. This chain uses TRBV5-4 with TRBJ2-7; D might be TRBD2 (5 bases). Trimming removed 0 bases at V and 5 bases at J, with 12 bases between. From germline, CDR1 is SGHNT and CDR2 YYREEE (reference sequence). The CDR3 consists of 14 residues.

A single count supports this clone. This chain joins TRBV28 and TRBJ1-6; D is unresolved. The CDR3 spans 12 residues. V lost 7 bases and J 7 bases, leaving 8 bases between the germline ends. Germline assignment: CDR1 MDHEN and CDR2 SYDVKM. CDR3 residues: CASNQYNSPLHF. The CDR3 region has the DNA TGTGCCAGCAACCAGTACAATTCACCCCTCCACTTT.

The V call is TRBV19, the J call TRBJ1-5; perhaps TRBD1 as D (5 bases). CDR1 and CDR2 (germline): LNHDA, SQIVND (reference sequence). The CDR3 contains 14 residues. The V end was cut by 7 bases, the J end by 2 bases, with 12 bases between. The CDR3: CASTLIQGNQPQHF. In DNA, the CDR3 is TGTGCCAGTACCCTCATACAGGGCAATCAGCCCCAGCATTTT.

The gene calls are TRBV19 and TRBJ2-5; D not resolved. Germline CDR1 LNHDA, CDR2 SQIVND (reference sequence). V was pared by 3 bases and J by 4 bases, with 12 bases between. The CDR3 extends over 14 amino acids. The CDR3 protein is CASSMTWRSETQYF. The CDR3 DNA reads as TGTGCCAGTAGTATGACATGGAGATCAGAGACCCAGTACTTC.

The chain is built from TRBV28 and TRBJ2-3; the D gene is possibly TRBD2 (5 bases). With 8 bases removed from V and 5 bases from J, the gap between germline ends came to 11 bases. Germline V CDR1 and CDR2: MDHEN, SYDVKM. The CDR3 loop spans 12 amino acids. As DNA, the CDR3 is TGTGCCAGCCGCGGGTACCTAGATACGCAGTATTTT. It translates to CASRGYLDTQYF.

The rearrangement uses TRBV6-5 and TRBJ1-2, with D possibly being TRBD1 (6 bases). V lost 7 bases to trimming and J lost 4 bases, with 13 bases between them. Germline V gene sequence: CDR1 MNHEY, CDR2 SVGAGI. The CDR3 length is 13 residues. The CDR3 nucleotides read TGTGCCAGCACCCGGACAGCTTCCTATGGCTACACCTTC. Translation gives CASTRTASYGYTF.

The chain links TRBV9 to TRBJ2-1, with 7 bases matching TRBD2. V lost 4 bases and J lost 3; bases outside the gene matches: 4. The germline CDR1 and CDR2 sequences are SGDLS and YYNGEE. The CDR3 loop spans 14 amino acids. CDR3 region: CASSKASGYNEQFF. The CDR3 DNA reads TGTGCCAGCAGCAAAGCTAGCGGCTACAATGAGCAGTTCTTC.

The CDR3 sequence is CASSYYNEQFF. The CDR3 DNA reads as TGTGCCAGCAGCTACTACAATGAGCAGTTCTTC. The rearrangement joins TRBV7-3 to TRBJ2-1; no definite D call. V was pared by 4 bases and J by 3 bases, with 1 base between. The V gene's germline CDR1 is SGHTA and CDR2 FQGTGA. The CDR3 length is 11 residues.

The chain carries TRBV7-9 and TRBJ2-5, with D possibly TRBD2 on 6 matching bases. The CDR3 covers 14 residues. In germline, CDR1 is SEHNR, CDR2 FQNEAQ (reference sequence). Trimming took off 1 base at V and 3 bases at J, with 9 bases between the two ends. CDR3 coding DNA: TGTGCCAGCAGCTTAGGGGGAGGAAAAGAGACCCAGTACTTC. Translation: CASSLGGGKETQYF.

The genes are TRBV19 and TRBJ1-2; 9 bases map to TRBD1. This CDR3 has 12 amino acids. Trimming cost V 6 bases and J 6 bases; bases outside gene matches: 2. Germline values: CDR1 LNHDA, CDR2 SQIVND (reference sequence). The CDR3 coding sequence is TGTGCCAGTAGGGACAGGGGCAATGGCTACACCTTC. Protein: CASRDRGNGYTF.

The J gene is TRBJ1-1, the V gene TRBV6-2 or TRBV6-3; D unclear. With 2 bases removed from V and 0 bases from J, the gap between germline ends came to 10 bases. The CDR3 is 15 amino acids. Germline V gene lookup returns CDR1 MNHEY and CDR2 SVGEGT. CDR3 DNA sequence: TGTGCCAGCAGTTACGGCATAGAAATGAACACTGAAGCTTTCTTT. It yields the protein CASSYGIEMNTEAFF.

Written as DNA, the CDR3 is TGCGCCAGCAGCCCGGACTCCGAGACCGGGGAGCTGTTTTTT. This sequence encodes CASSPDSETGELFF. V is TRBV5-1 and J is TRBJ2-2; possible D gene TRBD2, 5 bases. The CDR3 is made up of 14 amino acids. Per the germline V gene, CDR1 is SGHRS and CDR2 is YFSETQ. Trimming cost V 4 bases and J 5 bases, with 12 bases left between them.

The chain combines TRBV5-1 with TRBJ1-3; D is possibly TRBD1 (6 bases). The CDR3 totals 14 residues. The V gene lost 5 bases and the J gene lost 3 bases, with 12 bases spanning the gap. Germline V CDR1 and CDR2: SGHRS, YFSETQ. The CDR3 spells CASRSGAGGNTIYF. CDR3 sequence (DNA): TGCGCCAGCAGGTCGGGGGCTGGTGGAAACACCATATATTTT.

This clone has a single count. This chain uses TRBV5-5 with TRBJ1-3; D is unresolved. Trimming stripped 2 bases from V and 2 bases from J, with 8 bases between. This CDR3 has 14 amino acids. Germline assignment: CDR1 SGHKS and CDR2 YYEKEE (reference sequence). The CDR3 bases are TGTGCCAGCAGCTTCCGGGCGGCTGGAAACACCATATATTTT. This codes for CASSFRAAGNTIYF.